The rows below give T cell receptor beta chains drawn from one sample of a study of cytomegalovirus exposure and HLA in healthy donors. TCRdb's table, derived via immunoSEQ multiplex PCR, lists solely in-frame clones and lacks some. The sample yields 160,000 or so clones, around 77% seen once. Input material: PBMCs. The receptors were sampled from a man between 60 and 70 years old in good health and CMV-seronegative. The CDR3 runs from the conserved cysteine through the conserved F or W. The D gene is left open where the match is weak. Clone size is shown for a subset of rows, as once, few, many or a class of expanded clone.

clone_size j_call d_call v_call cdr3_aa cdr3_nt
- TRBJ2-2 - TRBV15 CATSREGVTGELFF TGTGCCACCAGCAGAGAAGGGGTTACCGGGGAGCTGTTTTTT
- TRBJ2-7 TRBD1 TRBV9 CASSVAGTGGYEQYF TGTGCCAGCAGCGTAGCAGGGACAGGGGGCTACGAGCAGTACTTC
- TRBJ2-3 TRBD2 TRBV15 CATSRAPSGITDTQYF TGTGCCACCAGCAGAGCCCCTAGCGGGATCACAGATACGCAGTATTTT
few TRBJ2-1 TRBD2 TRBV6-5 CASSFVGLAGTEQFF TGTGCCAGCAGTTTCGTCGGACTAGCGGGGACTGAGCAGTTCTTC
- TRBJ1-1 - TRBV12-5 CASGLVLGPEAFF TGTGCTAGTGGTTTGGTACTAGGGCCTGAAGCTTTCTTT
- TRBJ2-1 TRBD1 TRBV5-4 CASSQGQGRGYNEQFF TGTGCCAGCAGCCAGGGACAGGGAAGGGGGTACAATGAGCAGTTCTTC
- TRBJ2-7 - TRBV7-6 CASSPMLGPYEQYF TGTGCCAGCAGCCCTATGCTGGGCCCCTACGAGCAGTACTTC
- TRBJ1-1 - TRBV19 CASSAETGWNPEAFF TGTGCCAGTAGTGCCGAGACCGGGTGGAACCCTGAAGCTTTCTTT
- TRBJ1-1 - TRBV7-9 CASSLGAREDTEAFF TGTGCCAGCAGCTTAGGGGCCAGGGAGGACACTGAAGCTTTCTTT
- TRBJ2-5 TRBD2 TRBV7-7 CASSFAREGTQYF TGTGCCAGCAGCTTCGCCAGGGAGGGGACCCAGTACTTC
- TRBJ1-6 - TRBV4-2 CASSQEKSGAINSPLHF TGTGCCAGCAGCCAAGAAAAGTCAGGGGCTATTAATTCACCCCTCCACTTT
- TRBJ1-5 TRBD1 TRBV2 CASSSLGGRNQPQHF TGTGCCAGCAGTTCCCTAGGGGGCCGCAATCAGCCCCAGCATTTT
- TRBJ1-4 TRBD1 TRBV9 CASSATGRGNEKLFF TGTGCCAGCAGCGCGACAGGGAGAGGTAATGAAAAACTGTTTTTT
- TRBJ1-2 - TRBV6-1 CASTPVLSGGYTF TGTGCCAGCACTCCCGTTCTAAGCGGTGGCTACACCTTC
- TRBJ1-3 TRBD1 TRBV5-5 CASSFGRTGRSGNTIYF TGTGCCAGCAGCTTTGGACGGACAGGCCGCTCTGGAAACACCATATATTTT
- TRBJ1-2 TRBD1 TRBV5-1 CASSLGDDRGRYGYTF TGCGCCAGCAGCTTGGGAGACGACAGGGGAAGATATGGCTACACCTTC
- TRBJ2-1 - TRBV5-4 CASSPSQIKALSGSYNEQFF TGTGCCAGCAGCCCCTCACAAATTAAGGCCCTTTCGGGCTCCTACAATGAGCAGTTCTTC
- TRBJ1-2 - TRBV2 CASRPDTDIWGYTF TGTGCCAGCCGTCCGGACACTGATATTTGGGGCTACACCTTC
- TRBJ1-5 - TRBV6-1 CASRPDRTGNQPQHF TGTGCCAGCAGACCTGACAGGACCGGCAATCAGCCCCAGCATTTT
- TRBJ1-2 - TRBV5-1 CASSLVFQNGYTF TGCGCCAGCAGCTTGGTGTTCCAGAATGGCTACACCTTC
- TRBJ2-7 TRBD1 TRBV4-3 CASSQQQGVLPPYEQYF TGCGCCAGCAGCCAACAACAGGGGGTGCTTCCCCCCTACGAGCAGTACTTC
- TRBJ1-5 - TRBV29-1 CSVVVSGNQPQNF TGCAGCGTTGTAGTATCGGGAAATCAGCCCCAGAATTTT
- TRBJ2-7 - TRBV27 CASSTSAGQQNHWEQYF TGTGCCAGCAGCACATCCGCGGGACAGCAGAACCATTGGGAGCAGTACTTC
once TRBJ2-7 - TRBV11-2 CASSPWTEPYEQYF TGTGCCAGCAGCCCTTGGACAGAACCCTACGAGCAGTACTTC
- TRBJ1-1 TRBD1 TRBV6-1 CASSETGWTEAFF TGTGCCAGCAGTGAGACAGGGTGGACTGAAGCTTTCTTT
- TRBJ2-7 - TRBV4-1 CASSQDRDYEQYF TGCGCCAGCAGCCAAGACCGGGACTACGAGCAGTACTTC
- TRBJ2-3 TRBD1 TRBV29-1 CSVPTGISTDTQYF TGCAGCGTCCCGACAGGGATTAGCACAGATACGCAGTATTTT
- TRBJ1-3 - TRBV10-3 CAISQISGNTIYF TGTGCCATCAGCCAGATTTCCGGAAACACCATATATTTT
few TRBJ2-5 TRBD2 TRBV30 CAWSARLAGRRQETQYF TGTGCCTGGAGTGCTAGGCTAGCGGGAAGACGACAAGAGACCCAGTACTTC
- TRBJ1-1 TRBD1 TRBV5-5 CASSPGGAAFF TGTGCCAGCAGCCCAGGGGGTGCAGCTTTCTTT
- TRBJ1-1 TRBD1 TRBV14 CASSHLGQGNTEAFF TGTGCCAGCAGCCATCTGGGACAGGGGAACACTGAAGCTTTCTTT
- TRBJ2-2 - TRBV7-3 CASSLNGAAGELFF TGTGCCAGCAGCTTAAATGGGGCGGCCGGGGAGCTGTTTTTT
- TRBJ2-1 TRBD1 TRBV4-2 CASTLTGGQGVDEQFF TGTGCCAGCACCCTCACCGGAGGACAGGGGGTTGATGAGCAGTTCTTC
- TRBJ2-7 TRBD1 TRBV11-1 CASSRTGGSGEQYF TGTGCCAGCAGCCGGACAGGGGGCTCGGGAGAGCAGTACTTC
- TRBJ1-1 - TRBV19 CASSGRQASNTEAFF TGTGCCAGTAGTGGACGACAGGCGTCGAACACTGAAGCTTTCTTT
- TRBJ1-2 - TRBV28 CASSFAGQYGYTF TGTGCCAGCAGTTTTGCCGGACAGTATGGCTACACCTTC
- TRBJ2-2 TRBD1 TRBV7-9 CASSNPQGMNTGELFF TGTGCCAGCAGCAACCCACAGGGGATGAACACCGGGGAGCTGTTTTTT
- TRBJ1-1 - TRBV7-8 CASSLVGGRGTEAFF TGTGCCAGCAGCTTAGTTGGGGGGAGGGGTACTGAAGCTTTCTTT
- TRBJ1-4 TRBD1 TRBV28 CASSFGGTGLKLFF TGTGCCAGCAGTTTTGGGGGGACAGGGTTGAAACTGTTTTTT
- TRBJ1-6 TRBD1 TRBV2 CASRGRTGDNSPLHF TGTGCCAGCAGGGGGAGGACAGGGGACAATTCACCCCTCCACTTT
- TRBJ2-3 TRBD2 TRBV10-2 CASSPLGGGQSDTQYF TGCGCCAGCAGTCCCCTGGGCGGGGGGCAGTCAGATACGCAGTATTTT
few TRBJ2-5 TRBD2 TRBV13 CASSPTSGSRETQYF TGTGCCAGCAGCCCTACTAGCGGGAGTAGGGAGACCCAGTACTTC
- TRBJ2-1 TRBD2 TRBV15 CATSRDRGTSGRANEQFF TGTGCCACCAGCAGGGACAGGGGAACTAGCGGGAGGGCCAATGAGCAGTTCTTC
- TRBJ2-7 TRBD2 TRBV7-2 CASSLMTSGTGGGQYF TGTGCCAGCAGCCTCATGACTAGCGGGACGGGCGGCGGGCAGTACTTC
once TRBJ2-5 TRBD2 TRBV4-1 CASSLTRGAGTSGQETQYF TGCGCCAGCAGTCTGACTCGGGGTGCCGGGACTAGCGGCCAAGAGACCCAGTACTTC
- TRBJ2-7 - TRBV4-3 CASSQEPAYEQYF TGCGCCAGCAGCCAAGAGCCAGCCTACGAGCAGTACTTC
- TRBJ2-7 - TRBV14 CASSQGLRVHEQYF TGTGCCAGCAGCCAAGGTCTCAGGGTCCACGAGCAGTACTTC
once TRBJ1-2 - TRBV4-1 CASSQESTVSNYGYTF TGCGCCAGCAGCCAAGAATCGACAGTTTCTAACTATGGCTACACCTTC
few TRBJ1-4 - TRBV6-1 CASSEAPHRSRFGLDNEKLFF TGTGCCAGCAGTGAAGCCCCCCACAGGTCTAGATTCGGTTTGGATAATGAAAAACTGTTTTTT
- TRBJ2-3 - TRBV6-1 CASSEARGNTQYF TGTGCCAGCAGTGAGGCCAGGGGAAATACGCAGTATTTT
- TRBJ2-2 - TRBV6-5 CASSNPNTGELFF TGTGCCAGTTCTAACCCGAACACCGGGGAGCTGTTTTTT
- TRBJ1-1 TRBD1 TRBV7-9 CASSPWGGTGGTNTEAFF TGTGCCAGCAGCCCTTGGGGGGGGACAGGGGGCACGAACACTGAAGCTTTCTTT